This TCR beta chain is drawn from a study of blood T cell repertoires in COVID-19 (dated by TCRdb to 2020 to 2021). For the study in its entirety: The collaborator samples originated in the United States, Italy and Spain and spanned the acute and convalescent phases of COVID-19. The prospective study material was composed of cDNA or gDNA derived from T cells, B-cell-depleted T cells, or PBMCs. The dataset comprised deeply sampled blood TCRbeta repertoires from subjects exposed to, actively infected with, or recovered from COVID-19. The repertoires were released in a freely available public database intended as a resource for research on the immune response to SARS-CoV-2. The samples were drawn from the first 160 participants of the ongoing ImmuneRACE study and from 1,254 subjects provided by 6 global collaborators. A de-identified subject ID, COVID-19 status, age in years and sex were almost always included in the sample metadata. Where available, HLA class I and class II types were taken from metadata supplied by the sample provider and were not determined by assay-based typing.

Whole blood was collected in K2EDTA tubes by collaborating institutions according to the institutions' own protocols. For TCRbeta analysis, collaborator samples were shipped as frozen whole blood, as isolated PBMCs, or as DNA extracted from either sample type. TCRbeta CDR3 regions were amplified from genomic DNA by means of the immunoSEQ Assay, a bias-controlled multiplex PCR. Processing in the source paper ran as follows. The number of nucleated cells in each sample was estimated by amplification of reference gene primers within the assay. To quantify the absolute abundance of each unique TCRbeta CDR3 rearrangement, sequence reads were collapsed and filtered. For each sample, productive Simpson clonality was calculated as the square root of Simpson's diversity index across productive rearrangements. TCRdb carries this immuneACCESS record with in-frame sequences only. Its versions omit some clonotypes, under half of them owing to an unresolved V gene in the studies checked, with the rest unexplained. V and J calls plus clone size are reproduced from that table; the DNA served to infer D and trimming. The sample table shows some 200,000 clones, and 85% to 90% are seen once. 2.7% of the sample belongs to the ten largest clones.

Turning to this clone: Its antigen is not yet known. Base qualities are not recorded, but no much larger clone differs from it by a single base.

The paper as a whole reports these results and caveats: Clinical and demographic metadata were provided uncurated, with the amount varying by source and participant.

Reading the germline V gene (reference sequence) gives CDR1 SEHNR and CDR2 FQNEAQ. Trimming removed 5 bases from V and 6 bases from J, leaving 8 bases between the germline ends. CDR3 length: 11 amino acids, cysteine to phenylalanine. CDR3 DNA is the only sequence kept; it has 33 bases, read in frame from the first base. This chain is built from TRBV7-9 and TRBJ2-7; 6 matching bases give a weak D call of TRBD2. The specimen sequenced was peripheral blood. The sequence derives from a man in his forties with active or convalescent COVID-19. In nucleotide form, the sequence is TGTGCCAGCAGCCCGGGAGTCGAGCAGTACTTC. The translation is CASSPGVEQYF.